These 24 T cell receptor beta chains share one sample of origin, sequenced in a study of blood T cell repertoires in COVID-19. Method: immunoSEQ multiplex PCR; TCRdb's copy keeps in-frame clones and lacks some. The profile covers about 130,000 clones, with about four fifths appearing a single time and about a sixth taken by the ten largest. Material: peripheral blood. These receptors were collected from a woman aged 45-60 years with acute or convalescent COVID-19.

The rearrangement joins TRBV2 to TRBJ1-1; 8 bases line up with TRBD1. CDR1 and CDR2 from the germline V gene are SNHLY and FYNNEI. There are 16 residues in the CDR3. The J segment lost 3 bases and the V segment lost 6 bases, leaving 12 bases of the junction unmatched. CDR3 residues: CASRSQGARRYTEAFF. The CDR3 coding sequence is TGTGCCAGCAGATCCCAGGGGGCCCGGCGGTACACTGAAGCTTTCTTT.

The chain joins TRBV27 to TRBJ1-2; maybe TRBD1 (5 bases). The CDR3 extends over 16 amino acids. The V and J ends lost 5 bases and 4 bases respectively, with 20 bases between them. The germline V gene encodes CDR1 MNHEY and CDR2 SMNVEV (reference sequence). CDR3 in amino acids: CASSLVRGPLVYGYTF. The CDR3 region has the DNA TGTGCCAGCAGTCTAGTAAGGGGCCCTCTAGTCTATGGCTACACCTTC.

CDR3 nucleotide sequence: TGTGCCAGCAGCCCCGGCGACAGGGGGCAAGGCTACACCTTC. It codes for CASSPGDRGQGYTF. The chain has TRBV6-5 and TRBJ1-2; 10 bases map to TRBD1. The J segment lost 8 bases and the V segment lost 6 bases, leaving 9 bases of the junction unmatched. From germline, CDR1 is MNHEY and CDR2 SVGAGI. The CDR3 contains 14 residues.

This clone has a single count. This chain uses TRBV12-5 with TRBJ1-1, with 8 bases matching TRBD1. Germline CDR1 reads LGHNT; CDR2 reads FRNRAP. V shed 2 bases, J shed 2 bases, and the junction held 7 bases outside the gene matches. The CDR3 length is 16 residues. Here the CDR3 DNA reads TGTGCTAGTGGTTTGTCTACAGGGGGTACAAACACTGAAGCTTTCTTT. It codes for CASGLSTGGTNTEAFF.

The chain combines TRBV30 with TRBJ1-4; D is possibly TRBD1 (5 bases). Germline V gives CDR1 GTSNPN, CDR2 SVGIG (reference sequence). The CDR3 covers 11 residues. The chain's CDR3 is CAIGAGEKLFF. The CDR3 DNA reads TGTGCGATAGGGGCCGGAGAAAAACTGTTTTTT.

V and J are TRBV5-5 and TRBJ2-7, with a tentative D call TRBD1 (8 bases). Germline V gene lookup returns CDR1 SGHKS and CDR2 YYEKEE (reference sequence). CDR3 size: 14 residues. V was clipped by 2 bases and J by 3 bases, with 12 bases between them. CDR3 amino acids: CASSLQGEGYEQYF. The CDR3 DNA follows: TGTGCCAGCAGCTTACAGGGGGAGGGCTACGAGCAGTACTTC.

The chain uses TRBV29-1 and TRBJ2-2; D possibly corresponds to TRBD2 (6 bases). V gave up 4 bases and J gave up 5 bases, with 11 bases separating them. The CDR3 has 13 amino acids. Per germline, CDR1 SQVTM and CDR2 ANQGSEA. The CDR3 region has the DNA TGCAGCGTTGGAGGGACTGGGACCGGGGAGCTGTTTTTT. Encoded protein: CSVGGTGTGELFF.

The chain has TRBV6-6 and TRBJ1-5; possibly TRBD1 for D (5 bases). The CDR3 contains 14 residues. Trimming left V 4 bases short and J 7 bases short, with 14 bases between. Germline assignment: CDR1 MNHNY and CDR2 SVGAGI (reference sequence). CDR3 protein: CASSWGGGGQPQHF. DNA for the CDR3: TGTGCCAGCAGTTGGGGTGGCGGGGGGCAGCCCCAGCATTTT.

The rearrangement joins TRBV29-1 to TRBJ1-2; no reliable D call. Germline V gives CDR1 SQVTM, CDR2 ANQGSEA. With 6 bases removed from V and 4 bases from J, the gap between germline ends came to 9 bases. The CDR3 has 11 amino acids. The CDR3 here is CSVEASYGYTF. The CDR3 DNA follows: TGCAGCGTCGAGGCCTCCTATGGCTACACCTTC.

The chain employs TRBV27 and TRBJ2-3; D uncertain. The V and J ends lost 2 bases and 8 bases respectively, with 11 bases between them. This CDR3 region has 13 residues. Per germline, CDR1 MNHEY and CDR2 SMNVEV (reference sequence). CDR3 coding DNA: TGTGCCAGCAGTTTACGCCCACCAGGTACGCAGTATTTT. Translation gives CASSLRPPGTQYF.

The chain employs TRBV5-4 and TRBJ1-2, with TRBD1 identical over 10 bases. The length of the CDR3 is 18 residues. Per the germline V gene, CDR1 is SGHNT and CDR2 is YYREEE (reference sequence). With 5 bases clipped from V and 2 bases from J, the junction kept 15 bases outside the gene matches. DNA of the CDR3: TGTGCCAGCAGACCCCCGAATCACCGGGACAGGGGCAACTATGGCTACACCTTC. This translates into CASRPPNHRDRGNYGYTF.

The CDR3 nucleotides are TGTGCCAGCAGTGTTGGGGGGGGCGCGAGTAATTCACCCCTCCACTTT. Translating it yields CASSVGGGASNSPLHF. This chain uses TRBV6-1 with TRBJ1-6; D is perhaps TRBD1 (6 bases). This CDR3 has 16 residues. Trimming cost V 4 bases and J 6 bases, with 16 bases left between them. Germline assignment: CDR1 MNHNS and CDR2 SASEGT.

The rearrangement joins TRBV12-5 to TRBJ1-6; D is possibly TRBD1 (6 bases). The V gene's germline CDR1 is LGHNT and CDR2 FRNRAP. CDR3 size: 20 residues. V dropped 2 bases and J dropped 5 bases, with 25 bases sitting between them. DNA of the CDR3: TGTGCTAGTGGTTTGTCGGTAACAGGGACAAGGAGTTTGGATAATTCACCCCTCCACTTT. This translates into CASGLSVTGTRSLDNSPLHF.

This chain links TRBV3-1 (or the pseudogene TRBV3-2) with TRBJ2-2, with 7 bases matching TRBD1. Germline-derived CDR1 and CDR2 are LGHDT and YNNKEL (reference sequence). V was clipped by 4 bases and J by 9 bases; unmatched bases: 11. The CDR3 is made up of 15 amino acids. Here the CDR3 DNA reads TGTGCCAGCAGCCCGGACAGGACCCGAGGCCGGGAGCTGTTTTTT. Its protein is CASSPDRTRGRELFF.

This chain connects TRBV18 to TRBJ2-3, with D maybe TRBD2 (5 bases). V was clipped by 5 bases and J by 0 bases, with 9 bases between them. The germline V gene encodes CDR1 KGHSH and CDR2 LQKENI. This CDR3 is built from 14 residues. CDR3 residues: CASSRTSSTDTQYF. The CDR3 DNA reads TGTGCCAGCTCAAGGACTTCTAGCACAGATACGCAGTATTTT.

This clone was found once. The chain recombines TRBV5-5 with TRBJ1-2; 9 bases are a match to TRBD1. CDR1 and CDR2 (germline): SGHKS, YYEKEE (reference sequence). The V segment lost 0 bases and the J segment 10 bases; nucleotides outside the gene matches: 4. This CDR3 region has 13 residues. The CDR3 reads CASSLGGTGIYTF. The CDR3 nucleotides read TGTGCCAGCAGCTTGGGGGGGACAGGGATCTACACCTTC.

The rearrangement joins TRBV4-1 to TRBJ2-7; 16 bases are a match to TRBD2. J lost 2 bases, V lost 2 bases, and 6 bases had no gene match. Looked up from germline, CDR1 is MGHRA and CDR2 is YSYEKL. The CDR3 extends over 18 amino acids. The CDR3 DNA is TGCGCCAGCAGCCAATCACCGGGACTAGCGGGGGGGCCCTACGAGCAGTACTTC. Translation gives CASSQSPGLAGGPYEQYF.

CDR3: CASSKGVRGTASYEQYF. The CDR3 nucleotides read TGTGCCAGCAGCAAGGGGGTGAGGGGCACGGCGTCCTACGAGCAGTACTTC. The chain recombines TRBV11-2 with TRBJ2-7, with D possibly being TRBD1 (6 bases). Germline lookup yields CDR1 SGHAT and CDR2 FQNNGV. The CDR3 sequence is 17 residues long. The V and J ends lost 5 bases and 1 base respectively, with 21 bases between them.

V and J are TRBV11-2 and TRBJ2-7; possibly TRBD1 for D (6 bases). CDR3 size: 14 residues. V was shortened by 9 bases and J by 3 bases, with 18 bases between the two germline ends. CDR1 is SGHAT, CDR2 FQNNGV, per germline. CDR3 residues: CASRGTKTLYEQYF. The CDR3 coding sequence is TGTGCCAGTAGGGGGACGAAGACTCTCTACGAGCAGTACTTC.

The chain combines TRBV28 with TRBJ1-1, with TRBD1 matching 7 bases. There are 14 residues in the CDR3. Germline assignment: CDR1 MDHEN and CDR2 SYDVKM. The J segment lost 1 base and the V segment lost 7 bases, leaving 6 bases of the junction unmatched. CDR3 region: CASTATGKNTEAFF. The CDR3 DNA reads TGTGCCAGCACGGCGACAGGGAAGAACACTGAAGCTTTCTTT.

This clone was counted only a few times. The CDR3 coding sequence is TGTGCCAGCAGTGAAGCGTGGACAGGGGGGATCAATGAGCAGTTCTTC. It specifies CASSEAWTGGINEQFF. The chain has TRBV2 and TRBJ2-1; 10 bases are a match to TRBD1. This CDR3 spans 16 amino acids. Per germline, CDR1 SNHLY and CDR2 FYNNEI. With 0 bases clipped from V and 6 bases from J, the junction kept 5 bases outside the gene matches.

The chain uses TRBV5-1 and TRBJ1-6; TRBD1 matches 9 bases. Per the germline V gene, CDR1 is SGHRS and CDR2 is YFSETQ. CDR3 length: 15 residues. V was clipped by 5 bases and J by 6 bases; unmatched bases: 6. The CDR3 DNA reads as TGCGCCAGCAGTTCCATGACAGGGGGTAATTCACCCCTCCACTTT. Translated, it gives CASSSMTGGNSPLHF.

This clone was observed a few times. Distinct nucleotide sequences in the sample also encode this CDR3. The V call is TRBV7-9, the J call TRBJ2-3, with 9 bases aligning to TRBD2. The CDR3 totals 15 residues. The V segment lost 3 bases and the J segment 0 bases; nucleotides outside the gene matches: 1. In germline, CDR1 is SEHNR, CDR2 FQNEAQ (reference sequence). The CDR3 reads CASSFSGGSTDTQYF. CDR3 DNA: TGTGCCAGCAGCTTTAGCGGGGGCAGCACAGATACGCAGTATTTT.

This chain uses TRBV5-3 with TRBJ2-1; tentative D call: TRBD1 (5 bases). TRBV5-3 carries the ORF label, with uncertain function. This CDR3 spans 15 amino acids. Trimming cost V 0 bases and J 5 bases, with 12 bases left between them. CDR3 in amino acids: CARSLVPGPHNEQFF. The CDR3 DNA follows: TGTGCCAGAAGCTTGGTTCCAGGGCCCCACAATGAGCAGTTCTTC.